This is a list of T cell receptor beta chains from one sample in a study of Ad26.COV2.S vaccination and SARS-CoV-2 variants. Profiling relied on immunoSEQ multiplex PCR, and the TCRdb table lists in-frame clones only, not all of them. Of 500,000 or so clones in the sample, around 88% were seen once. The starting material was peripheral blood, obtained in a trial of Ad26.COV2.S vaccine versus placebo. The receptors derive from a person aged 18-65 years who received the Ad26.COV2.S COVID-19 vaccine or a placebo. The CDR3 runs from the conserved cysteine through the conserved F or W. Each record gives: CDR3 length, clone size, D gene, J gene, V gene, CDR3 protein, CDR3 DNA. A D gene is named only where the DNA matches it firmly. Clone size appears in some rows only: once, few, many, or a class for an expanded clone.

CDR3 length: 14; clone size: -; D gene: -; J gene: TRBJ1-3; V gene: TRBV27; CDR3 protein: CASSQGTFGNTIYF; CDR3 DNA: TGTGCCAGCAGCCAAGGGACTTTCGGAAACACCATATATTTT
CDR3 length: 15; clone size: once; D gene: -; J gene: TRBJ1-5; V gene: TRBV3-1/TRBV3-2; CDR3 protein: CASSQDSGFGQPQHF; CDR3 DNA: TGTGCCAGCAGCCAAGATTCAGGTTTTGGTCAGCCCCAGCATTTT
CDR3 length: 15; clone size: -; D gene: TRBD1; J gene: TRBJ2-5; V gene: TRBV11-1; CDR3 protein: CASSVGGQAIETQYF; CDR3 DNA: TGTGCCAGCAGCGTGGGTGGACAGGCCATTGAGACCCAGTACTTC
CDR3 length: 15; clone size: medium-sized; D gene: TRBD1; J gene: TRBJ2-7; V gene: TRBV18; CDR3 protein: CASSPQDRGSYEQYF; CDR3 DNA: TGTGCCAGCTCACCACAAGACAGGGGCTCCTACGAGCAGTACTTC
CDR3 length: 15; clone size: -; D gene: TRBD1; J gene: TRBJ2-2; V gene: TRBV15; CDR3 protein: CATSRDHRGHGELFF; CDR3 DNA: TGTGCCACCAGCAGAGATCACAGGGGCCACGGGGAGCTGTTTTTT
CDR3 length: 18; clone size: -; D gene: TRBD1; J gene: TRBJ1-4; V gene: TRBV12-5; CDR3 protein: CASGFDRGRAETNEKLFF; CDR3 DNA: TGTGCTAGTGGTTTCGACAGGGGGCGCGCGGAAACTAATGAAAAACTGTTTTTT
CDR3 length: 15; clone size: -; D gene: TRBD1; J gene: TRBJ2-1; V gene: TRBV9; CDR3 protein: CASSARDRGFDEQFF; CDR3 DNA: TGTGCCAGCAGCGCTCGGGACAGGGGGTTCGATGAGCAGTTCTTC
CDR3 length: 13; clone size: -; D gene: -; J gene: TRBJ2-1; V gene: TRBV11-2; CDR3 protein: CASSLPGANEQFF; CDR3 DNA: TGTGCCAGCAGCTTGCCTGGGGCCAATGAGCAGTTCTTC
CDR3 length: 16; clone size: many; D gene: TRBD1; J gene: TRBJ1-6; V gene: TRBV25-1; CDR3 protein: CASSAQGAGINSPLHF; CDR3 DNA: TGTGCCAGCAGTGCACAGGGGGCGGGCATTAATTCACCCCTCCACTTT
CDR3 length: 14; clone size: -; D gene: -; J gene: TRBJ2-7; V gene: TRBV7-8; CDR3 protein: CASSLGLVTYEQYF; CDR3 DNA: TGTGCCAGCAGCTTAGGTCTCGTAACCTACGAGCAGTACTTC
CDR3 length: 14; clone size: -; D gene: -; J gene: TRBJ2-1; V gene: TRBV7-9; CDR3 protein: CASSFGSTYNEQFF; CDR3 DNA: TGTGCCAGCAGCTTTGGTTCGACCTACAATGAGCAGTTCTTC
CDR3 length: 14; clone size: few; D gene: TRBD1; J gene: TRBJ1-2; V gene: TRBV24-1; CDR3 protein: CATSDVDRGHGYTF; CDR3 DNA: TGTGCCACCAGTGATGTGGACAGGGGGCATGGCTACACCTTC
CDR3 length: 14; clone size: -; D gene: -; J gene: TRBJ1-3; V gene: TRBV19; CDR3 protein: CASSSGLSGNTIYF; CDR3 DNA: TGTGCCAGTAGTTCGGGACTTTCTGGAAACACCATATATTTT